These 4 T cell receptor beta chains were all obtained from the same sample, sequenced in a study of regulatory T cells in long-lasting Graves disease. Time point specified: newly diagnosed GD, antithyroid drugs for less than 3 months. PBMC-derived RNA was used for the TCR library. In building TCR beta libraries, iRepertoire HTBI primers were used together with Arm-PCR of CDR3 regions. In TCRdb, the multiplex PCR reads were re-called with MiXCR into one record per CDR3 protein. The sample includes more than 300,000 distinct CDR3 sequences, about 16% of them seen just once. The sequences come from peripheral blood mononuclear cells (PBMCs), collected at new diagnosis, from a patient treated with antithyroid drugs. Every receptor here comes from a female donor with Graves disease.

In this sample, this clonotype turned up many times. The CDR3 DNA follows: TGCGCCAGCAGCTTGGCCGTCGGGACAGGGGGCGGGTCCCAGTACTTC. Translation gives CASSLAVGTGGGSQYF. This chain joins TRBV5-1 and TRBJ2-5, with 12 positions matching TRBD1. The CDR3 extends over 16 amino acids. Losses at the gene ends were 0 bases for V and 9 bases for J; bases not matched to a gene: 9. Germline-derived CDR1 and CDR2 are SGHRS and YFSETQ.

This clonotype was seen repeatedly, ten times or more. CDR3 nucleotide sequence: TGTGCCAGCAGTTTGGTAGGGCTCAGGACTGAAGCTTTCTTT. Protein sequence: CASSLVGLRTEAFF. This chain links TRBV28 with TRBJ1-1; no clear D. The germline CDR1 and CDR2 sequences are MDHEN and SYDVKM. Trimming shortened V by 3 bases and J by 5 bases, and 13 bases separated the two germline ends. This CDR3 spans 14 amino acids.

This clonotype was observed at least ten times. The rearrangement joins TRBV29-1 to TRBJ2-1; 8 bases match TRBD2. With 8 bases clipped from V and 0 bases from J, the junction kept 9 bases outside the gene matches. The CDR3 spans 15 residues. Germline CDR1 SQVTM, CDR2 ANQGSEA. The CDR3 DNA reads TGCAGCTCACTCCCGGGACTAGACTCCTACAATGAGCAGTTCTTC. Amino acid sequence: CSSLPGLDSYNEQFF.

This clonotype was counted a few times. The genes are TRBV6-1 and TRBJ2-7, with D tentatively TRBD1 (6 bases). Trimming cost V 6 bases and J 3 bases, with 12 bases left between them. The CDR3 runs 13 residues. CDR1 is MNHNS and CDR2 is SASEGT in the germline V gene. CDR3: CASRGQIDYEQYF. In DNA, the CDR3 is TGTGCCAGCAGGGGACAAATAGACTACGAGCAGTACTTC.